Presented here are 6 T cell receptor beta chains from one specimen sequenced in a study of T cell repertoires in cytomegalovirus infection (dated by TCRdb to about 2019). The antigens for these receptors are not known. What the treatment or condition label conveys for this sample: in vitro stimulation with specific CMV peptide epitopes to enrich CMV-specific T cells. Sequencing was carried out with an Illumina HiSeq 1500. The public reads were reprocessed in TCRdb via fastp at Q25 and MiXCR, keeping in-frame beta chains. Duplicate CDR3 protein sequences are folded into a single record with the most common DNA and genes. The sample data list approximately 730,000 distinct CDR3 sequences, and around 29% of these were observed just once. The ten largest clones represent about an eighth of the sample. This sample comprised cultured CD8+ T cells from PBMCs, obtained from culture after CMV antigen stimulation. These receptors were collected from a human donor in good health (CMV status not recorded). Some clones in this sample may be carry-over from other donors' samples.

The genes are TRBV6-5 and TRBJ1-5; unclear D gene. From germline, CDR1 is MNHEY and CDR2 SVGAGI. The CDR3 contains 13 residues. V was pared by 0 bases and J by 6 bases, with 6 bases between. DNA of the CDR3: TGTGCCAGCAGTTACTCCGATCGTCAGCCCCAGCATTTT. Its protein product is CASSYSDRQPQHF.

The V gene is TRBV15, the J gene TRBJ2-7; 7 positions match TRBD2. The CDR3 length is 16 residues. The germline CDR1 and CDR2 sequences are LNHNV and YYDKDF (reference sequence). V lost 1 base and J lost 2; bases outside the gene matches: 8. The CDR3 nucleotides read TGTGCCACCAGCAGAGCGGGGGGACCAGGTACCTACGAGCAGTACGTC. Translating gives CATSRAGGPGTYEQYV.

This clonotype was counted at least ten times. The chain has TRBV7-8 and TRBJ1-1; no clear D gene. The germline V and J ends were trimmed by 5 bases and 0 bases, with 13 bases remaining between them. The CDR3 consists of 15 residues. Per germline, CDR1 SGHVS and CDR2 FQNEAQ. CDR3 sequence reads: CASSLSGWMNTEAFF. CDR3 in DNA: TGTGCCAGCAGCCTTTCCGGGTGGATGAACACTGAAGCTTTCTTT.

V gene TRBV12-3 or TRBV12-4 combines with J gene TRBJ1-2, with unresolved D. CDR3 size: 13 residues. Deletions cut 5 bases from V and 0 bases from J, with 7 bases between. CDR3 sequence (DNA): TGTGCCAGCAGTGACCCTGCTAACTATGGCTACACCTTC. It codes for CASSDPANYGYTF.

This rearrangement joins TRBV6-2 or TRBV6-3 to TRBJ1-5, with 9 bases lining up with TRBD1. Per the germline V gene, CDR1 is MNHEY and CDR2 is SVGEGT. V lost 4 bases and J lost 10; bases outside the gene matches: 11. CDR3 length: 15 residues. DNA for the CDR3: TGTGCCAGCAGTTCCCTAGGGACAGGGAAGGCCCCCCAGCATTTT. The encoded protein is CASSSLGTGKAPQHF.

This clonotype was seen a handful of times. This sequence joins TRBV29-1 and TRBJ1-3; possible D gene TRBD1, 6 bases. Germline CDR1 is SQVTM and CDR2 is ANQGSEA. The CDR3 extends over 16 amino acids. Deletions cut 4 bases from V and 0 bases from J, with 16 bases between. This chain's CDR3 is CSVVGKQGYSGNTIYF. Written as DNA, the CDR3 is TGCAGCGTTGTAGGGAAACAGGGCTACTCTGGAAACACCATATATTTT.